This T cell receptor beta chain is drawn from a study of blood T cell repertoires in COVID-19. Trimming took 5 bases from V and 5 from J, leaving 9 bases between them. The CDR3 consists of 12 residues. The germline CDR1 and CDR2 sequences are MDHEN and SYDVKM. Here immunoSEQ multiplex PCR was the method, and the copy in TCRdb shows in-frame clones only, minus some. The data hold roughly 320,000 clones, with around 89% observed a single time. The sequencing input was peripheral blood. The TCR was taken from a woman between 45 and 60 years old with COVID-19, enrolled during active disease. V is TRBV28 and J is TRBJ1-2, with D perhaps TRBD1 (6 bases). The CDR3 is CASSQQGYGYTF. The DNA of the CDR3 is TGTGCCAGCAGTCAACAGGGTTATGGCTACACCTTC.